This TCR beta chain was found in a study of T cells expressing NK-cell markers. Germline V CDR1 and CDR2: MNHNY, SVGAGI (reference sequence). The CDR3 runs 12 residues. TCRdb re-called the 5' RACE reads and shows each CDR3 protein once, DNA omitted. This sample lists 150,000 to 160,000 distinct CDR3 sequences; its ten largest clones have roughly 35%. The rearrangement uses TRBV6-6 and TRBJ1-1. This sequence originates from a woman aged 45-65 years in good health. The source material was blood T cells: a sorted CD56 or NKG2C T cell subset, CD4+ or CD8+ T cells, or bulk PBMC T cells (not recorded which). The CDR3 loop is CASSYGGPEAFF.